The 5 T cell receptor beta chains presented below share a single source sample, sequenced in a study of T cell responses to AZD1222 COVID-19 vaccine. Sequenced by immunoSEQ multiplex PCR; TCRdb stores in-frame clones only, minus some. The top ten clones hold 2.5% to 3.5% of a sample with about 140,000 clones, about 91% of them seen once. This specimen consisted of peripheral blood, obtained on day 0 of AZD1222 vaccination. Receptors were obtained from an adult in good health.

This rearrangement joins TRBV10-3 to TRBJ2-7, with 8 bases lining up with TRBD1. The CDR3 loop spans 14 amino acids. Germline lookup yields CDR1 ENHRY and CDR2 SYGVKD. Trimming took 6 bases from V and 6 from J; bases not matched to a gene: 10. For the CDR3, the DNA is TGTGCCATCAGGGCTCCCGGACAGGGAGCCGAGCAGTACTTC. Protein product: CAIRAPGQGAEQYF.

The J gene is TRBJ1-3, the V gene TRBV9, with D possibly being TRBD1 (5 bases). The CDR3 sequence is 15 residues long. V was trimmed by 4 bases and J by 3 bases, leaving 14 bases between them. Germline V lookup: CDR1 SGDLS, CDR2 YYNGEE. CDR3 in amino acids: CASSLSGTYGNTIYF. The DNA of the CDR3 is TGTGCCAGCAGCTTATCCGGGACCTATGGAAACACCATATATTTT.

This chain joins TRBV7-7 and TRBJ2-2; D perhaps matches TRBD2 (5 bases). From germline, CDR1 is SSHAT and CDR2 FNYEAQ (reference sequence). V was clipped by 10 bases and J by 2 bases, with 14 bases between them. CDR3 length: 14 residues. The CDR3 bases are TGTGCCACCAGAGGGAGATTAAACACCGGGGAGCTGTTTTTT. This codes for CATRGRLNTGELFF. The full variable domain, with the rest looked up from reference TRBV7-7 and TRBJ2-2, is GAGVSQSPRYKVTKRGQDVTLRCDPISSHATLYWYQQALGQGPEFLTYFNYEAQPDKSGLPSDRFSAERPEGSISTLTIQRTEQRDSAMYRCATRGRLNTGELFFGEGSRLTVL.

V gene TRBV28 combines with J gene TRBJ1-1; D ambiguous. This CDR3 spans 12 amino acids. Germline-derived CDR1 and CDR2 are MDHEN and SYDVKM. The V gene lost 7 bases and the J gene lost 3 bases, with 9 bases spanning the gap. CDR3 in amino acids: CASNARYTEAFF. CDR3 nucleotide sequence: TGTGCCAGCAACGCACGGTACACTGAAGCTTTCTTT.

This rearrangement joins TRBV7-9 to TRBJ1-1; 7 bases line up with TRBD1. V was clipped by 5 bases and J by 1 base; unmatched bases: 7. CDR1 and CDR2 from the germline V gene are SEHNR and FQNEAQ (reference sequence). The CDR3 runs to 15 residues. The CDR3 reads CASSPTGSWNTEAFF. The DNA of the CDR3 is TGTGCCAGCAGCCCGACAGGGTCATGGAACACTGAAGCTTTCTTT.